This T cell receptor beta chain emerged from a study of chemoradiotherapy in HPV16-positive cancers. Clones were read by immunoSEQ multiplex PCR, and TCRdb kept only the in-frame ones, dropping some. The table has roughly 9,300 clones, 86% seen once. This CDR3 is built from 16 residues. After removal of 5 bases from V and 7 bases from J, the junction contained 12 bases not matched to a gene. Germline V gene sequence: CDR1 SGHTA, CDR2 FQGNSA. The input for sequencing was blood, taken from a patient who underwent chemoradiotherapy. The V and J genes are TRBV7-2 and TRBJ1-5; 9 bases align to TRBD1. The receptor was derived from a human donor with HPV-associated anogenital cancer. The CDR3 loop is CASSVRQGVGGQPQHF. DNA of the CDR3: TGTGCCAGCAGCGTAAGACAGGGGGTAGGAGGACAGCCCCAGCATTTT.